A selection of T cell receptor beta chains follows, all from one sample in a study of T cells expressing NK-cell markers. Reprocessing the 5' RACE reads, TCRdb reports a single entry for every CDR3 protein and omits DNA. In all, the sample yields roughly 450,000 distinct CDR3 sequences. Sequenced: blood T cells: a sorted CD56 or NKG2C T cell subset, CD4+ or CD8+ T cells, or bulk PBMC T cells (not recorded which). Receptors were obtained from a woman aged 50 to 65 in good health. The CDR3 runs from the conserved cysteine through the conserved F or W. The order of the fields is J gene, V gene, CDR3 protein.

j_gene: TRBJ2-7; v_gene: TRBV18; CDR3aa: CASSPKTDTYEQYF
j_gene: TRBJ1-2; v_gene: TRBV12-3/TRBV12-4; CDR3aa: CASSFRQINYGYTF
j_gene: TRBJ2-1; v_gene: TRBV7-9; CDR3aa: CASSSGTSGSQSEQFF
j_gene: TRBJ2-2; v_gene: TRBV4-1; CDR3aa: CASSRASPGGELFF
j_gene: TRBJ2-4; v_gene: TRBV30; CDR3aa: CALEGRNIQYF
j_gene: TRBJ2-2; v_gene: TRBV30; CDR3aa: CAWSPGTGELFF
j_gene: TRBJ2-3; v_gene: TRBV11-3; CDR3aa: CASSLGLRLAEDTDTQYF
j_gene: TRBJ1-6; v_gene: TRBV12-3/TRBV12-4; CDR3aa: CASSFSPSSPLHF
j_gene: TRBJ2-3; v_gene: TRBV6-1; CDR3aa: CASSSLAGGLTDTQYF
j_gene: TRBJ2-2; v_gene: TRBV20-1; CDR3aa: CSAKQGVDTGELFF
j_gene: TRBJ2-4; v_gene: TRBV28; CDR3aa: CASSGGGSEDIQYF
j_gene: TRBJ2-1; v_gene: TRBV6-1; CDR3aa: CASSEVLATSGYNEQFF
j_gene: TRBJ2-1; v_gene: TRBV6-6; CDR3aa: CASSYAGGRSNEQFF
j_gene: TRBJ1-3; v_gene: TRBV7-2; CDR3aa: CASSRDSRNTIYF
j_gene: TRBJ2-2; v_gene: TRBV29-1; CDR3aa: CSVRRGSGYTGELFF
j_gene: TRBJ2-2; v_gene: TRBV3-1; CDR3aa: CASSRTGPANTGELFF
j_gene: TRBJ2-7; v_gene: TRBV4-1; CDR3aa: CASSQGGQGFEQYF
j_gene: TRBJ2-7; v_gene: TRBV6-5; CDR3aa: CASGGRTSGVYEQYF
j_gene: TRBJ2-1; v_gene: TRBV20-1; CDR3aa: CSARTPSGTRHDNEQFF
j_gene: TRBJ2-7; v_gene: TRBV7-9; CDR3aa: CASSLARFSGAERSYEQYF
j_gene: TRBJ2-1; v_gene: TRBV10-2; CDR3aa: CASRELAGEQFF
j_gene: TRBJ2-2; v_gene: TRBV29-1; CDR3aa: CSVANTGELFF
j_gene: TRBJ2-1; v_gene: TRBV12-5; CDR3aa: CASGVVFEQFF
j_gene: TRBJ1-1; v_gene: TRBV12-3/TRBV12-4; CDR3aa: CASSRQALGTEAFF
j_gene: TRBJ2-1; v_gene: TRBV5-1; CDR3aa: CASSLGSTGANEQFF
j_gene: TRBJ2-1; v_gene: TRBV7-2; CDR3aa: CASRSIGAVLFF
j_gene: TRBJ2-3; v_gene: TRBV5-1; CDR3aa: CASSATQSGWGTDTQYF
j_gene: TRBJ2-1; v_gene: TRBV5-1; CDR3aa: CASSLEGLAGRTSSYNEQFF
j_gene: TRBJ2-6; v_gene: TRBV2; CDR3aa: CASGRDGSGANVLTF
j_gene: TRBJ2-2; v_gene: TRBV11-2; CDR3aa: CASSFQANTGELFF
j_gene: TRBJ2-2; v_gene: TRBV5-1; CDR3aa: CASGPTSGITGELFF
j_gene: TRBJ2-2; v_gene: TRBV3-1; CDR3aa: CASGDSGELFF
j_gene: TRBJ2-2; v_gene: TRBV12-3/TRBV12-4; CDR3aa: CASTIMETGELFF
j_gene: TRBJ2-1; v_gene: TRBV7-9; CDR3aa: CASLEPETGFHYYNEQFF
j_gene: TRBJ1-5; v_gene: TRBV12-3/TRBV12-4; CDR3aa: CASSLGMGDNQPQHF
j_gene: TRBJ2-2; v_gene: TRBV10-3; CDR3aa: CAISESLAGPNTGELFF
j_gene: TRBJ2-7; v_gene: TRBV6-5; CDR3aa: CASSYTSGIPGEQYF
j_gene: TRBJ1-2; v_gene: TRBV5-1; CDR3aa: CASSLADRGGSYGYTF
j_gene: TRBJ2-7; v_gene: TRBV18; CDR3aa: CASSPEREWGEQYF
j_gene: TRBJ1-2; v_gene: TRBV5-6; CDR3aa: CASSFVGPNYGYTF
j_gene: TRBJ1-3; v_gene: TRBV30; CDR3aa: CAWRVTSSGNTIYF
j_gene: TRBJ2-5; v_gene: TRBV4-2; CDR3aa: CASSQGGRWQETQYF
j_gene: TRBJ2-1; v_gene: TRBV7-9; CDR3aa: CASSFSGTSYNEQFF
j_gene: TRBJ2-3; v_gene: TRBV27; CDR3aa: CASRDFTDTQYF
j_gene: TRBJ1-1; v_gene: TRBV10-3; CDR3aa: CATGGVSTQLEAFF
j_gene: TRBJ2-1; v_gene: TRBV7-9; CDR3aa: CASSVRQVNDEQFF
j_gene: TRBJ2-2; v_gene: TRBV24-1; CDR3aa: CATSDRLQGLFF
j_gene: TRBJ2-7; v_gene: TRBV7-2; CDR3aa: CAAGRAPYEQYF
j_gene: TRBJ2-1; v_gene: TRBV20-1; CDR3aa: CSARSQRDWNNEQFF
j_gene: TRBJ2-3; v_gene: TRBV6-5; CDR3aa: CASSYAGDTQYF
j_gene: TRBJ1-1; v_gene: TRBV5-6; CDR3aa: CASSPSSLLPRSTEAFF
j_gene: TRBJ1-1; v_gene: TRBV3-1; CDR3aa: CASSQGDSGAFF
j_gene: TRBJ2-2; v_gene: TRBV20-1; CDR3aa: CSARDLRASANTGELFF
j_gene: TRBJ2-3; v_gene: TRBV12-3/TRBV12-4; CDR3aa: CASTKGGTSGTDTQYF
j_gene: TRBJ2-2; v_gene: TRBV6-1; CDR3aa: CASRSPGNTGELFF